The rows below give T cell receptor beta chains drawn from one sample of a study of cytomegalovirus exposure and HLA in healthy donors. The method was immunoSEQ multiplex PCR; TCRdb's version includes in-frame clones alone and lacks a portion of them. The data contain approximately 110,000 clones, around 67% of them singletons. The specimen sequenced was PBMCs. Source of these receptors: a man aged 60-69 years in good health and CMV-seropositive. The CDR3 runs from the conserved cysteine through the conserved F or W.

V	J	CDR3
TRBV19	TRBJ2-1	CASIPRQGPYNEQFF
TRBV5-1	TRBJ2-7	CASGTSGGAYEQYF
TRBV6-6	TRBJ1-1	CASSYAQEEAFF
TRBV10-3	TRBJ2-3	CAISGTGGAGDTQYF
TRBV19	TRBJ2-3	CASSTGHGETDTQYF
TRBV10-2	TRBJ2-1	CATHAGGEQFF
TRBV30	TRBJ2-5	CAWDLGASSLAFQETQYF
TRBV19	TRBJ1-1	CASSTGVKLLNTEAFF
TRBV10-3	TRBJ1-6	CATDRDRGGNNSPLHF
TRBV5-1	TRBJ2-1	CASSSRGGGSGGSSYNEQFF
TRBV19	TRBJ1-3	CASSGTGAGNTIYF
TRBV5-1	TRBJ2-7	CASSLSGLYEQYF
TRBV20-1	TRBJ2-2	CSADRPGELFF
TRBV6-5	TRBJ2-1	CASSSLWGGVHNEQFF
TRBV4-2	TRBJ2-2	CASSRSGGNTGELFF
TRBV19	TRBJ2-7	CASSKGGELVSYEQYF
TRBV5-1	TRBJ2-7	CASSLEVFLGGAYEQYF
TRBV6-5	TRBJ2-3	CASSHPGGSTDTQYF
TRBV18	TRBJ2-7	CASSPNRGSADEQYF
TRBV2	TRBJ2-5	CASSTYGGAGETQYF
TRBV11-2	TRBJ2-7	CASSPLFWGETYEQYF
TRBV28	TRBJ1-4	CASRGQEKLFF
TRBV5-1	TRBJ2-7	CASSEGQGAYEQYF
TRBV30	TRBJ2-1	CAWSVGRDNEQFF
TRBV9	TRBJ2-3	CASSTGLAISDTQYF
TRBV10-2	TRBJ2-7	CASSDRGSYEQYF
TRBV7-9	TRBJ1-3	CASSLRTGSVSGNTIYF
TRBV5-1	TRBJ2-3	CASSLRGTSGGHPAGTQYF
TRBV4-2	TRBJ2-1	CASSQTGTYNEQFF
TRBV5-6	TRBJ1-2	CASSFSDRGYGYTF
TRBV15	TRBJ2-2	CATSRGQGSGELFF
TRBV7-3	TRBJ1-4	CASSPQGITNEKLFF
TRBV2	TRBJ1-3	CASSRDRGAGNTIYF
TRBV5-1	TRBJ1-6	CASSLLQVNSPLHF
TRBV28	TRBJ1-1	CASSFRVTEAFF